Listed here are 3 T cell receptor beta chains from one sample, sequenced in a study of blood T cell repertoires in COVID-19. Only in-frame clones appear in the TCRdb table, and some are missing; sequencing was by immunoSEQ multiplex PCR. The table has about 160,000 clones, about nine tenths seen once; the top ten hold roughly 4.8%. Sequencing input: peripheral blood. The source is a man aged 25-40 years with COVID-19, enrolled during active disease.

V is TRBV5-6 and J is TRBJ2-7, with D maybe TRBD2 (5 bases). Germline V gives CDR1 SGHDT, CDR2 YYEEEE. CDR3 length: 16 residues. With 2 bases removed from V and 0 bases from J, the gap between germline ends came to 15 bases. CDR3 sequence: CASSLLEGISSYEQYF. In nucleotides, the CDR3 is TGTGCCAGCAGCTTATTAGAGGGAATAAGCTCCTACGAGCAGTACTTC.

This clone has a single count. This sequence joins TRBV6-5 and TRBJ2-5; no reliable D call. Germline V lookup: CDR1 MNHEY, CDR2 SVGAGI. Trimming shortened V by 0 bases and J by 7 bases, and 15 bases separated the two germline ends. The length of the CDR3 is 15 residues. The CDR3 bases are TGTGCCAGCAGTTACTCGGGCCACCCCCCGTCGACCCAGTACTTC. Translated: CASSYSGHPPSTQYF.

V gene TRBV7-9 combines with J gene TRBJ1-5; D uncertain. The germline V gene has CDR1 SEHNR and CDR2 FQNEAQ (reference sequence). The CDR3 contains 13 residues. With 1 base removed from V and 6 bases from J, the gap between germline ends came to 7 bases. The CDR3: CASSLVEGQPQHF. Written as DNA, the CDR3 is TGTGCCAGCAGCTTAGTAGAGGGTCAGCCCCAGCATTTT.